The entry below gives a single T cell receptor (beta chain) sequence along with its context. Patients had HPV-negative, locally advanced oral cavity squamous cell carcinoma. The CDR3 sequence is 14 residues long. Germline V gives CDR1 SGHTA, CDR2 FQGNSA. V gave up 4 bases and J gave up 1 base; unmatched junction bases: 4. This sample is part of a study of neoadjuvant anti-PD-1 for oral cavity cancer. Study-wide background: Nivolumab at 3 mg/kg was mostly given biweekly, three to four doses, pre-surgery.

Most PBMC samples had approximately 440 ng input DNA in six replicates. Using immunoSEQ multiplex PCR, the repertoire was profiled, and TCRdb retains in-frame clones only, with some absent. The profile shows tens of thousands of clones, roughly 80% of them singletons. The sequence came from a person aged 35 to 85 with oral cavity squamous cell carcinoma. The sample here was PBMCs, taken before nivolumab (anti-PD-1) treatment. This chain links TRBV7-2 with TRBJ2-7, with 7 bases identical to TRBD2. DNA for the CDR3: TGTGCCAGCAGCTCCGTGGGGGGGTCCTACGAGCAGTACTTC. It encodes CASSSVGGSYEQYF. The full variable domain, with the rest looked up from reference TRBV7-2 and TRBJ2-7, is GAGVSQSPSNKVTEKGKDVELRCDPISGHTALYWYRQSLGQGLEFLIYFQGNSAPDKSGLPSDRFSAERTGGSVSTLTIQRTQQEDSAVYLCASSSVGGSYEQYFGPGTRLTVT.